Detailed here is one T cell receptor beta chain. The record originates from a study of CD8 T cells in Susac syndrome. RNA in amounts of roughly 0.5 to 1 ug was reverse transcribed with random hexamers. Coverage of TCR beta CDR3 amplification by immunoSEQ multiplex PCR extended to 54 Vbeta and 13 Jbeta. TCRdb ran MiXCR on the immunoSEQ multiplex PCR reads and lists one entry per CDR3 protein. The table has roughly 140,000 distinct CDR3 sequences, around 95% seen once. This CDR3 is built from 17 residues. Looked up from germline, CDR1 is SQVTM and CDR2 is ANQGSEA. V shed 3 bases and J shed 2 bases, with 21 bases lying between them.

Sequencing was carried out using CD8+ T cells from PBMCs. The receptor was isolated from a human donor with multiple sclerosis. The rearrangement uses TRBV29-1 and TRBJ2-3, with D perhaps matching TRBD1 (5 bases). CDR3 in amino acids: CSVDIRTQLSYTDTQYF. DNA of the CDR3: TGCAGCGTTGATATCCGGACACAACTCTCCTACACAGATACGCAGTATTTT.